Listed here are 23 T cell receptor beta chains from one sample, sequenced in a study of tumor-infiltrating lymphocytes in localized non-small cell lung cancer. Some clones are missing from TCRdb's copy, which holds only in-frame ones; the method was immunoSEQ multiplex PCR. Among about 24,000 clones listed, 60% to 75% were seen once. Sequenced input: lung tumor tissue. All receptors derive from a human donor with non-small cell lung cancer.

This clone was seen just once. The rearrangement uses TRBV5-1 and TRBJ2-2; 9 positions match TRBD1. V lost 3 bases and J lost 7; bases outside the gene matches: 7. There are 15 residues in the CDR3. The V gene's germline CDR1 is SGHRS and CDR2 YFSETQ. CDR3 in amino acids: CASSSTGGLGGELFF. DNA for the CDR3: TGCGCCAGCAGCTCTACAGGGGGCCTTGGCGGGGAGCTGTTTTTT.

The chain recombines TRBV29-1 with TRBJ2-3, with no clear D. Germline loops: CDR1 SQVTM, CDR2 ANQGSEA. Trimming removed 4 bases at V and 2 bases at J, with 7 bases between. The CDR3 sequence is 12 residues long. CDR3 DNA sequence: TGCAGCGTTGTAAAATACACAGATACGCAGTATTTT. Its translation: CSVVKYTDTQYF.

CDR3 amino acids: CSGGTGDPNEQFF. For the CDR3, the DNA is TGCAGCGGAGGGACAGGGGATCCTAATGAGCAGTTCTTC. This chain links TRBV29-1 with TRBJ2-1, with TRBD1 matching over 10 bases. CDR1 SQVTM and CDR2 ANQGSEA come from the germline V gene. The CDR3 loop spans 13 amino acids. V shed 7 bases and J 7 bases; nucleotides not matched to a gene: 7.

This clone appeared a few times. The chain combines TRBV6-1 with TRBJ2-5, with no clear D. There are 13 residues in the CDR3. V lost 3 bases to trimming and J lost 4 bases, with 9 bases between them. From germline, CDR1 is MNHNS and CDR2 SASEGT. The CDR3 DNA sequence: TGTGCCAGCAGTGAGTGGTTGGGAGAGACCCAGTACTTC. Encoded protein: CASSEWLGETQYF.

The rearrangement uses TRBV6-5 and TRBJ2-5; tentative D call: TRBD2 (6 bases). CDR1 is MNHEY and CDR2 is SVGAGI in the germline V gene. The CDR3 extends over 15 amino acids. V was pared by 0 bases and J by 2 bases, with 10 bases between. The CDR3 protein is CASSYSWGVQETQYF. For the CDR3, the DNA is TGTGCCAGCAGTTACTCATGGGGGGTTCAAGAGACCCAGTACTTC.

The chain recombines TRBV15 with TRBJ2-7; 8 positions match TRBD1. The germline V gene encodes CDR1 LNHNV and CDR2 YYDKDF (reference sequence). The ends lost 5 bases at V and 2 bases at J; junction bases unmatched: 5. The CDR3 runs 14 residues. Here the CDR3 DNA reads TGTGCCACCAGCGCCAGGACAGGGCCCTACGAGCAGTACTTC. Residues: CATSARTGPYEQYF.

The CDR3 loop is CASSGGLAGGPWDEQFF. The CDR3 DNA reads TGCGCCAGCAGCGGGGGACTAGCGGGAGGGCCCTGGGATGAGCAGTTCTTC. The rearrangement links TRBV5-1 to TRBJ2-1; the match to TRBD2 covers 16 bases. There are 17 residues in the CDR3. The V segment lost 4 bases and the J segment 8 bases; nucleotides outside the gene matches: 9. Germline lookup yields CDR1 SGHRS and CDR2 YFSETQ.

V and J are TRBV10-3 and TRBJ1-1, with unresolved D. Trimming cost V 0 bases and J 5 bases, with 10 bases left between them. This CDR3 spans 14 amino acids. Germline assignment: CDR1 ENHRY and CDR2 SYGVKD. CDR3 sequence reads: CAISESGGETEAFF. CDR3 nucleotide sequence: TGTGCCATCAGTGAGTCGGGCGGAGAGACTGAAGCTTTCTTT.

The rearrangement uses TRBV2 and TRBJ1-1; D gene ambiguous. The CDR3 runs 15 residues. The V end was cut by 4 bases, the J end by 0 bases, with 12 bases between. CDR1 and CDR2 from the germline V gene are SNHLY and FYNNEI. CDR3 sequence: CASSVYGVMNTEAFF. In nucleotides, the CDR3 is TGTGCCAGCAGTGTCTACGGAGTAATGAACACTGAAGCTTTCTTT.

This clone has only one observation. V is TRBV7-2 and J is TRBJ2-7; D call uncertain. Germline-derived CDR1 and CDR2 are SGHTA and FQGNSA. The CDR3 extends over 14 amino acids. V dropped 1 base and J dropped 3 bases, with 10 bases sitting between them. CDR3: CASSLETEYYEQYF. In DNA form, the CDR3 reads TGTGCCAGCAGCTTAGAAACGGAATACTACGAGCAGTACTTC. Supplemented by reference TRBV7-2 and TRBJ2-7, the full variable domain reads GAGVSQSPSNKVTEKGKDVELRCDPISGHTALYWYRQSLGQGLEFLIYFQGNSAPDKSGLPSDRFSAERTGGSVSTLTIQRTQQEDSAVYLCASSLETEYYEQYFGPGTRLTVT.

This clone was seen more than once but under ten times. The rearrangement uses TRBV5-1 and TRBJ2-7; 10 bases are shared with TRBD1. Germline V gene sequence: CDR1 SGHRS, CDR2 YFSETQ. This CDR3 has 16 residues. V lost 0 bases to trimming and J lost 3 bases; unmatched junction nucleotides: 6. This chain's CDR3 is CASSLGPGQGFYEQYF. The DNA of the CDR3 is TGCGCCAGCAGCTTGGGGCCGGGACAGGGGTTCTACGAGCAGTACTTC.

This clone was recorded once. J is TRBJ2-5 and V is TRBV30; the match to TRBD1 covers 9 bases. Germline CDR1 GTSNPN, CDR2 SVGIG (reference sequence). The CDR3 has 14 residues. The V and J ends lost 0 bases and 14 bases, in that order; junction bases with no gene match: 13. CDR3 nucleotide sequence: TGTGCCTGGAGTGTTGACAGGGGGGCTTACGCCCCCTACTTC. Translated: CAWSVDRGAYAPYF.

Sample share makes this clone medium-sized. CDR3 sequence (DNA): TGTGCCACTGGGACAGTCCGTCAGCCCCAGCATTTT. Translating gives CATGTVRQPQHF. The chain uses TRBV6-1 and TRBJ1-5; 7 nucleotides match TRBD1. The CDR3 has 12 amino acids. Germline lookup yields CDR1 MNHNS and CDR2 SASEGT. V trimming: 10 bases; J trimming: 6 bases; junction bases outside the gene matches: 6.

The chain combines TRBV5-1 with TRBJ2-1; perhaps TRBD1 as D (6 bases). Trimming took off 0 bases at V and 7 bases at J, with 17 bases between the two ends. CDR3 size: 16 residues. The germline gives CDR1 SGHRS, CDR2 YFSETQ. This CDR3 reads CASSLGDTRTGNEQFF. The CDR3 coding sequence is TGCGCCAGCAGCTTGGGGGACACCAGGACGGGGAATGAGCAGTTCTTC.

The J gene is TRBJ2-5, the V gene TRBV6-5; D assignment may be TRBD1 or TRBD2 (5 bases each). The V gene's germline CDR1 is MNHEY and CDR2 SVGAGI. V lost 4 bases, J lost 5 bases, and 8 bases lay in between. This CDR3 comprises 12 residues. The CDR3 bases are TGTGCCAGCAGTTCAGGGAGCGAGACCCAGTACTTC. It encodes CASSSGSETQYF.

Here the CDR3 reads CASSQGPLSSYEQYF. Here the CDR3 DNA reads TGCGCCAGCAGCCAAGGTCCCTTGAGCTCCTACGAGCAGTACTTC. This rearrangement joins TRBV4-1 to TRBJ2-7; the D is unclear. The CDR3 runs 15 residues. Germline V CDR1 and CDR2: MGHRA, YSYEKL. V was cut by 1 base and J by 0 bases, with 10 bases left in between.

The chain is built from TRBV5-4 and TRBJ2-5; 7 nucleotides match TRBD1. The CDR3 extends over 15 amino acids. Per germline, CDR1 SGHNT and CDR2 YYREEE (reference sequence). V lost 3 bases to trimming and J lost 3 bases; unmatched junction nucleotides: 8. Here the CDR3 DNA reads TGTGCCAGCAGCTGGTGGGGGACAGCCAAAGAGACCCAGTACTTC. Residues: CASSWWGTAKETQYF.

The rearrangement uses TRBV4-1 and TRBJ2-2; D is unresolved. The CDR3 length is 13 residues. Trimming stripped 4 bases from V and 5 bases from J, with 8 bases between. From germline, CDR1 is MGHRA and CDR2 YSYEKL. In DNA, the CDR3 is TGCGCCAGCAGCCCTGGGTGGACCGGGGAGCTGTTTTTT. Translation gives CASSPGWTGELFF.

This clone appeared a few times. This chain connects TRBV11-3 to TRBJ1-1; D not certain. CDR1 and CDR2 from the germline V gene are SGHNT and YENEEA. V lost 1 base and J lost 5, with 8 bases in between. The CDR3 runs 13 residues. CDR3 region: CASSLVRGTEAFF. The CDR3 bases are TGTGCCAGCAGCTTAGTTCGGGGAACTGAAGCTTTCTTT. Drawing the rest from reference TRBV11-3 and TRBJ1-1, the complete variable domain is EAGVVQSPRYKIIEKKQPVAFWCNPISGHNTLYWYLQNLGQGPELLIRYENEEAVDDSQLPKDRFSAERLKGVDSTLKIQPAELGDSAVYLCASSLVRGTEAFFGQGTRLTVV.

The chain uses TRBV7-3 and TRBJ1-1; D might be TRBD1 (5 bases). CDR1 SGHTA and CDR2 FQGTGA come from the germline V gene. The CDR3 is made up of 15 amino acids. V lost 5 bases to trimming and J lost 7 bases, with 20 bases between them. The CDR3 sequence: CASSPAGGAGDEAFF. The CDR3 coding sequence is TGTGCCAGCAGCCCAGCCGGGGGAGCGGGTGATGAAGCTTTCTTT.

The chain joins TRBV10-1 to TRBJ1-3; D ambiguous. Germline V gene lookup returns CDR1 WNHNN and CDR2 SYGVQD (reference sequence). The CDR3 runs to 15 residues. V lost 3 bases, J lost 2 bases, and 11 bases lay in between. The CDR3 sequence: CASSDREGTGNTIYF. In nucleotides, the CDR3 is TGCGCCAGCAGTGATAGGGAAGGGACTGGAAACACCATATATTTT.

V usage is TRBV10-3 and J usage is TRBJ2-5; tentatively, D is TRBD1 (5 bases). Per germline, CDR1 ENHRY and CDR2 SYGVKD. V was cut by 4 bases and J by 2 bases, with 5 bases left in between. The CDR3 has 12 residues. The CDR3 loop reads CAISGQQETQYF. CDR3 bases: TGTGCCATCAGTGGACAGCAAGAGACCCAGTACTTC.

V gene TRBV28 combines with J gene TRBJ2-5; D not resolved. The germline V gene encodes CDR1 MDHEN and CDR2 SYDVKM. Trimming removed 2 bases at V and 4 bases at J, with 20 bases between. The CDR3 covers 17 residues. The CDR3 reads CASSLPTGYPQIETQYF. As DNA, the CDR3 is TGTGCCAGCAGTTTACCGACTGGGTACCCTCAAATAGAGACCCAGTACTTC.